These 17 T cell receptor beta chains were all obtained from the same sample, sequenced in a study of CD8 T cells in Susac syndrome. Random hexamers served to reverse transcribe roughly 0.45 to 1 ug RNA. From the immunoSEQ multiplex PCR reads, TCRdb called clonotypes with MiXCR, one entry per CDR3 protein. This sample has fewer than 150,000 distinct CDR3 sequences; approximately 93% occur once, and the top ten carry about 0.26%. The sequenced sample was CD8+ T cells from PBMCs. Receptors originate from a human donor in good health.

The rearrangement joins TRBV4-3 to TRBJ2-1; 9 bases line up with TRBD2. CDR1 LGHNA and CDR2 YSLEER come from the germline V gene. J was trimmed by 8 bases and V by 4 bases; bases with no gene match: 6. The CDR3 has 14 amino acids. CDR3 DNA: TGCGCCAGCAGCCGGGCGGGAGGGCCCGATGAGCAGTTCTTC. Protein product: CASSRAGGPDEQFF.

This clonotype was recorded only once. The V gene is TRBV7-9, the J gene TRBJ1-1, with D unresolved. V lost 5 bases and J lost 7, with 11 bases in between. The CDR3 runs 12 residues. Germline values: CDR1 SEHNR, CDR2 FQNEAQ (reference sequence). CDR3 coding DNA: TGTGCCAGCAGCCATGGACGGCTTGAAGCTTTCTTT. It translates to CASSHGRLEAFF. The full variable domain, its missing parts supplied by reference TRBV7-9 and TRBJ1-1, is DTGVSQNPRHKITKRGQNVTFRCDPISEHNRLYWYRQTLGQGPEFLTYFQNEAQLEKSRLLSDRFSAERPKGSFSTLEIQRTEQGDSAMYLCASSHGRLEAFFGQGTRLTVV.

V and J are TRBV29-1 and TRBJ2-5; no clear D. Germline V gene lookup returns CDR1 SQVTM and CDR2 ANQGSEA. This CDR3 has 13 residues. V dropped 2 bases and J dropped 5 bases, with 12 bases sitting between them. The CDR3 sequence: CSVERRVGETQYF. CDR3 DNA sequence: TGCAGCGTTGAACGCCGGGTGGGGGAGACCCAGTACTTC.

The V call is TRBV7-9, the J call TRBJ1-5; D remains unclear. The ends were cut back, 5 bases at V and 0 bases at J, with 11 bases in the middle. CDR3 size: 15 residues. Germline lookup yields CDR1 SEHNR and CDR2 FQNEAQ (reference sequence). The CDR3 is CASSQSGTSNQPQHF. The CDR3 nucleotides read TGTGCCAGCAGCCAAAGCGGCACTAGCAATCAGCCCCAGCATTTT.

J is TRBJ2-3 and V is TRBV21-1; the DNA was not compared with TRBD2, the D call given in the table. TRBV21-1 is marked as a pseudogene. The length of the CDR3 is 17 residues. Here the CDR3 reads CASTDEFSGGSTDTQYF. The CDR3 nucleotides read TGTGCCAGCACCGACGAGTTTAGCGGGGGCTCCACAGATACGCAGTATTTT.

This clonotype has more than one count but fewer than ten. V gene TRBV2 combines with J gene TRBJ2-5; possible D gene TRBD2, 6 bases. Trimming removed 5 bases from V and 3 bases from J, with 10 bases in between. Germline loops: CDR1 SNHLY, CDR2 FYNNEI. This CDR3 spans 13 amino acids. The CDR3 is CASSTGGEETQYF. CDR3 nucleotide sequence: TGTGCCAGCAGTACCGGGGGTGAAGAGACCCAGTACTTC.

This clonotype is a singleton in its sample. The V call is TRBV7-9, the J call TRBJ1-2; D remains ambiguous. CDR1 and CDR2 (germline): SEHNR, FQNEAQ (reference sequence). V lost 11 bases and J lost 1, with 11 bases in between. This CDR3 has 12 amino acids. The CDR3 sequence: CAGTLVNYGYTF. The CDR3 DNA follows: TGTGCCGGCACCCTCGTTAACTATGGCTACACCTTC.

This chain uses TRBV6-5 with TRBJ2-3; D unclear. Trimming shortened V by 7 bases and J by 7 bases, and 15 bases separated the two germline ends. CDR1 is MNHEY and CDR2 is SVGAGI in the germline V gene. The CDR3 is 13 residues long. The chain's CDR3 is CASTGPAENTQYF. In DNA, the CDR3 is TGTGCCAGCACCGGGCCGGCGGAGAATACGCAGTATTTT.

V gene TRBV7-9 combines with J gene TRBJ2-5, with a weak D call TRBD2 (5 bases). Germline loops: CDR1 SEHNR, CDR2 FQNEAQ (reference sequence). V was trimmed by 6 bases and J by 3 bases, leaving 11 bases between them. The CDR3 sequence is 13 residues long. The CDR3 protein is CASRVAAEETQYF. The CDR3 nucleotides are TGTGCCAGCAGGGTCGCAGCGGAAGAGACCCAGTACTTC.

The rearrangement joins TRBV20-1 to TRBJ1-2; unclear D gene. Germline loops: CDR1 DFQATT, CDR2 SNEGSKA (reference sequence). The CDR3 runs to 10 residues. The V gene lost 3 bases and the J gene lost 4 bases, with 3 bases spanning the gap. CDR3 protein: CSARIYGYTF. The DNA for the CDR3 is TGCAGTGCTAGGATCTATGGCTACACCTTC.

The chain uses TRBV7-9 and TRBJ2-1, with D possibly being TRBD2 (6 bases). Trimming removed 2 bases at V and 2 bases at J, with 16 bases between. Germline loops: CDR1 SEHNR, CDR2 FQNEAQ (reference sequence). The CDR3 is 17 residues long. DNA for the CDR3: TGTGCCAGCAGCTTACCTTACCGGGACTCCACCTACAATGAGCAGTTCTTC. Translating it yields CASSLPYRDSTYNEQFF.

The rearrangement joins TRBV4-3 to TRBJ2-1, with D possibly TRBD2 on 6 matching bases. The CDR3 contains 13 residues. V was cut by 1 base and J by 7 bases, with 8 bases left in between. Per the germline V gene, CDR1 is LGHNA and CDR2 is YSLEER. CDR3 sequence reads: CASSQVGRNEQFF. In DNA, the CDR3 is TGCGCCAGCAGCCAAGTGGGGAGGAATGAGCAGTTCTTC.

V usage is TRBV27 and J usage is TRBJ2-3; D is unresolved. The germline V and J ends were trimmed by 4 bases and 2 bases, with 7 bases remaining between them. Germline-derived CDR1 and CDR2 are MNHEY and SMNVEV (reference sequence). The CDR3 has 13 residues. Here the CDR3 DNA reads TGTGCCAGCAGTTGGGGTCCCACAGATACGCAGTATTTT. Its protein product is CASSWGPTDTQYF.

The chain is built from TRBV7-9 and TRBJ2-1; D unclear. Germline loops: CDR1 SEHNR, CDR2 FQNEAQ (reference sequence). The CDR3 runs 13 residues. V lost 1 base to trimming and J lost 8 bases, with 9 bases between them. Written as DNA, the CDR3 is TGTGCCAGCAGCTTAGGGGGTTTGGATGAGCAGTTCTTC. Translating gives CASSLGGLDEQFF.

This clonotype has a single count. The chain employs TRBV20-1 and TRBJ2-3; tentative D call: TRBD2 (6 bases). V dropped 5 bases and J dropped 2 bases, with 17 bases sitting between them. The germline V gene encodes CDR1 DFQATT and CDR2 SNEGSKA (reference sequence). This CDR3 is built from 15 residues. CDR3 sequence reads: CSAPQSGLYTDTQYF. The CDR3 DNA reads TGCAGTGCTCCCCAATCGGGACTTTACACAGATACGCAGTATTTT.

V gene TRBV7-9 combines with J gene TRBJ1-2; TRBD1 is a possible D gene (6 bases). The V gene's germline CDR1 is SEHNR and CDR2 FQNEAQ (reference sequence). The V gene lost 5 bases and the J gene lost 7 bases, with 20 bases spanning the gap. This CDR3 contains 15 residues. The CDR3: CASSAPRGRGGGYTF. The CDR3 DNA reads TGTGCCAGCAGCGCCCCCCGGGGTAGAGGGGGTGGCTACACCTTC.

The rearrangement links TRBV4-2 to TRBJ2-1; 7 nucleotides agree with TRBD2. The CDR3 runs 17 residues. Germline values: CDR1 LGHNA, CDR2 YNFKEQ. V lost 2 bases and J lost 0; bases outside the gene matches: 7. The CDR3 is CASSQRAGPSSYNEQFF. The DNA of the CDR3 is TGTGCCAGCAGCCAAAGAGCGGGGCCGAGCTCCTACAATGAGCAGTTCTTC.